Below, 10 T cell receptor beta chains from the same sample are listed, as sequenced in a study of PD-L1 blockade in urothelial cancer. Generated by immunoSEQ multiplex PCR, the TCRdb table keeps only in-frame clones and is missing some. The repertoire consists of about 100,000 clones, with approximately 85% occurring once and the leading ten covering 2.4%. Source: PBMCs, taken around atezolizumab (anti-PD-L1) treatment. The receptors derive from a man between 45 and 60 years old with urothelial cancer.

The chain combines TRBV11-2 with TRBJ2-1, with 7 bases fitting TRBD2. The CDR3 runs 14 residues. The germline gives CDR1 SGHAT, CDR2 FQNNGV. Germline trimming cut 3 bases from V and 5 bases from J; bases unmatched to any gene: 4. The CDR3 DNA follows: TGTGCCAGCAGCTTGGGAGGGAGGAACAATGAGCAGTTCTTC. Encoded protein: CASSLGGRNNEQFF.

The J gene is TRBJ2-1, the V gene TRBV9; TRBD2 is a possible D gene (5 bases). Germline V gene sequence: CDR1 SGDLS, CDR2 YYNGEE. The V gene lost 2 bases and the J gene lost 4 bases, with 13 bases spanning the gap. The CDR3 extends over 15 amino acids. In DNA, the CDR3 is TGTGCCAGCAGCGTGGGTAGCGAAATATACAATGAGCAGTTCTTC. This codes for CASSVGSEIYNEQFF.

The V and J genes are TRBV7-8 and TRBJ2-7; 16 nucleotides agree with TRBD2. CDR3 length: 16 amino acids. Germline assignment: CDR1 SGHVS and CDR2 FQNEAQ. The V segment lost 5 bases and the J segment 2 bases; nucleotides outside the gene matches: 3. In nucleotides, the CDR3 is TGTGCCAGCAGCCTGGGACTAGCGGGAGGGACCTACGAGCAGTACTTC. Translated, it gives CASSLGLAGGTYEQYF.

The chain is built from TRBV27 and TRBJ1-1; D possibly corresponds to TRBD1 (6 bases). Trimming cost V 1 base and J 8 bases, with 8 bases left between them. From germline, CDR1 is MNHEY and CDR2 SMNVEV (reference sequence). CDR3 length: 12 amino acids. The CDR3 loop reads CASSLLQGEAFF. CDR3 coding DNA: TGTGCCAGCAGTTTATTACAGGGCGAAGCTTTCTTT.

The J gene is TRBJ2-7, the V gene TRBV19, with D perhaps matching TRBD2 (6 bases). The CDR3 is 12 residues long. Germline V gene sequence: CDR1 LNHDA, CDR2 SQIVND (reference sequence). V lost 6 bases and J 6 bases, leaving 12 bases between the germline ends. CDR3 DNA sequence: TGTGCCAGTAGGAATCACGGGGGCGAGCAGTACTTC. Its translation is CASRNHGGEQYF.

The chain couples TRBV11-2 to TRBJ2-1, with unresolved D. The germline V gene has CDR1 SGHAT and CDR2 FQNNGV. V lost 5 bases, J lost 8 bases, and 10 bases lay in between. The CDR3 runs 12 residues. The CDR3 here is CASSPHNYEQFF. Here the CDR3 DNA reads TGTGCCAGCAGCCCGCATAACTATGAGCAGTTCTTC.

This chain joins TRBV19 and TRBJ2-7, with TRBD2 identical over 8 bases. The germline V gene encodes CDR1 LNHDA and CDR2 SQIVND (reference sequence). The CDR3 is made up of 15 amino acids. Germline trimming cut 3 bases from V and 1 base from J; bases unmatched to any gene: 5. The CDR3 DNA is TGTGCCAGTAGTATGTTTGCGGGAGGATCCTACGAGCAGTACTTC. This encodes CASSMFAGGSYEQYF. Complete variable domain (other parts from reference TRBV19 and TRBJ2-7): DGGITQSPKYLFRKEGQNVTLSCEQNLNHDAMYWYRQDPGQGLRLIYYSQIVNDFQKGDIAEGYSVSREKKESFPLTVTSAQKNPTAFYLCASSMFAGGSYEQYFGPGTRLTVT.

CDR3 bases: TGTGCCAGCCGGCGGTTTCCAGCGGGAGAGACTGATACGCAGTATTTT. Translating it yields CASRRFPAGETDTQYF. The rearrangement joins TRBV28 to TRBJ2-3; 8 bases map to TRBD2. Germline loops: CDR1 MDHEN, CDR2 SYDVKM. Trimming cost V 8 bases and J 6 bases; bases outside gene matches: 16. The CDR3 runs 16 residues.

V and J are TRBV6-6 and TRBJ1-5; a possible D gene is TRBD1 (6 bases). This CDR3 comprises 15 residues. Germline assignment: CDR1 MNHNY and CDR2 SVGAGI (reference sequence). Trimming removed 2 bases from V and 2 bases from J, with 10 bases in between. The CDR3 bases are TGTGCCAGCAGTTACCAGGGGCGGGGCAATCAGCCCCAGCATTTT. It is translated as CASSYQGRGNQPQHF.

The genes are TRBV11-2 and TRBJ1-6, with TRBD1 identical over 8 bases. Germline V CDR1 and CDR2: SGHAT, FQNNGV. The CDR3 extends over 15 amino acids. The V gene end was trimmed by 3 bases and the J gene end by 8 bases; junction bases not matched to a gene: 6. DNA for the CDR3: TGTGCCAGCAGCTTCGACAGGGGTTGGCATTCACCCCTCCACTTT. This encodes CASSFDRGWHSPLHF.